This TCR beta chain was documented in a study of molecular identifiers for immune sequencing clone quantification. Study-level results: The study found clones above 20 RNA copies held over 97% of effector molecules and under 1% in naive cells.

Only a few counts were recorded for this clonotype. Its target is not known. Germline CDR1 and CDR2: MGHRA and YSYEKL. The length of the CDR3 is 17 residues. Deletions cut 1 base from V and 0 bases from J, with 15 bases between. Bulk TCR libraries were made with methods that had been previously described and with listed TCR primers. TCRdb analysed the PCR reads with MiXCR anew, one entry per CDR3 protein. The sample holds under 350,000 distinct CDR3 sequences, roughly 24% seen once. The sequence derives from a human donor in good health. Some libraries in this study had Jurkat cell RNA spiked in. Sequenced: naive CD8+ T cells from blood, with Jurkat cell RNA spiked in. As to subset: FACS-sorted CD8+CD4-CCR7+CD45RA+ naive T cells. The chain has TRBV4-1 and TRBJ1-1, with D unresolved. As DNA, the CDR3 is TGCGCCAGCAGCCAAGTTCCGGGTCGGAGACTGAACACTGAAGCTTTCTTT. Translated: CASSQVPGRRLNTEAFF.